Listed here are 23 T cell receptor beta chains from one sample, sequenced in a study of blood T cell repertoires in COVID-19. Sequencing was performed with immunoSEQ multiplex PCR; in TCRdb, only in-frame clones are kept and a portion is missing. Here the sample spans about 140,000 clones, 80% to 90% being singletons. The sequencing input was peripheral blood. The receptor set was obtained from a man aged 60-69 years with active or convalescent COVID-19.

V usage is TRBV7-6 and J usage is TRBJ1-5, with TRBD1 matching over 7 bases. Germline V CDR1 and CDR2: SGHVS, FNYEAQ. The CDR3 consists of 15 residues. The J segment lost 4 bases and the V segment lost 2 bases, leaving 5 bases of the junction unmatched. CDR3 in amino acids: CASSLFPTGNQPQHF. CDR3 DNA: TGTGCCAGCAGCTTATTTCCGACAGGGAATCAGCCCCAGCATTTT.

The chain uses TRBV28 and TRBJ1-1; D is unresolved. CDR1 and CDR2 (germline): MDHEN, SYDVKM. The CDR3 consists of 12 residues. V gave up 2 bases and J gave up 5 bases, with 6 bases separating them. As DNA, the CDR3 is TGTGCCAGCAGTTTACTAATTACTGAAGCTTTCTTT. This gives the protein CASSLLITEAFF.

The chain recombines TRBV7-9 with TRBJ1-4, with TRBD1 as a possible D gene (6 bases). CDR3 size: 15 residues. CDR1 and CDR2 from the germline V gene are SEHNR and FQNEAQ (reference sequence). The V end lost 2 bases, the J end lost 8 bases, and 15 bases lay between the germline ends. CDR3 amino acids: CASSLYTGLKEKLFF. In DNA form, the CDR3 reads TGTGCCAGCAGCTTATACACAGGGCTGAAAGAAAAACTGTTTTTT.

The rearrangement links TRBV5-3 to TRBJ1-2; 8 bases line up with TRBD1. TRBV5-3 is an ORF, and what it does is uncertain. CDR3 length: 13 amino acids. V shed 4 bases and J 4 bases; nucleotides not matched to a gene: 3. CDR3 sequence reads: CARSRTGGYGYTF. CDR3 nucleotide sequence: TGTGCCAGAAGCAGAACAGGGGGCTATGGCTACACCTTC.

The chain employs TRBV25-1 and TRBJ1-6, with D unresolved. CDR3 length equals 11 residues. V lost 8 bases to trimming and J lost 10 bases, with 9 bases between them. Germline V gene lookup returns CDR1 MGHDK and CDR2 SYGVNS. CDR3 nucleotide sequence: TGTGCCAGCCCGGGATACTCACCCCTCCACTTT. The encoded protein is CASPGYSPLHF. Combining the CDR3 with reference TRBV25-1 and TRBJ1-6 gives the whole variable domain EADIYQTPRYLVIGTGKKITLECSQTMGHDKMYWYQQDPGMELHLIHYSYGVNSTEKGDLSSESTVSRIRTEHFPLTLESARPSHTSQYLCASPGYSPLHFGNGTRLTVT.

The CDR3 loop reads CASYYPRDRFLCTDTQYF. The CDR3 nucleotides are TGTGCCAGCTATTACCCTAGAGACAGGTTTTTATGCACAGATACGCAGTATTTT. This chain uses TRBV7-3 with TRBJ2-3, with D possibly TRBD1 on 6 matching bases. V dropped 8 bases and J dropped 1 base, with 25 bases sitting between them. The CDR3 totals 18 residues. Germline CDR1 SGHTA, CDR2 FQGTGA.

CDR3 protein: CASSGGHPQHF. CDR3 DNA sequence: TGTGCCAGCAGCGGAGGGCATCCCCAGCATTTT. The V gene is TRBV5-8, the J gene TRBJ1-5, with D unresolved. Germline assignment: CDR1 SGHTS and CDR2 YDEGEE. CDR3 size: 11 residues. The V end was cut by 4 bases, the J end by 10 bases, with 9 bases between.

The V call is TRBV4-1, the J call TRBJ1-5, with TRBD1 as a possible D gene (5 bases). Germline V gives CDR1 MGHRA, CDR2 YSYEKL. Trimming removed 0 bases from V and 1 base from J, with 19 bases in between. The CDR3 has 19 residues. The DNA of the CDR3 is TGCGCCAGCAGCCAAGATTGGGACTTTTACCCGGGGAGCAATCAGCCCCAGCATTTT. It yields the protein CASSQDWDFYPGSNQPQHF.

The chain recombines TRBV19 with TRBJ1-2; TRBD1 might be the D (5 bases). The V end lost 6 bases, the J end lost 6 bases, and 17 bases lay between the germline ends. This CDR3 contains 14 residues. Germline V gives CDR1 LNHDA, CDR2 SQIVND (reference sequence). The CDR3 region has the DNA TGTGCCAGTAGGGCCGGCGGGGGAGGGAATGGCTACACCTTC. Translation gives CASRAGGGGNGYTF.

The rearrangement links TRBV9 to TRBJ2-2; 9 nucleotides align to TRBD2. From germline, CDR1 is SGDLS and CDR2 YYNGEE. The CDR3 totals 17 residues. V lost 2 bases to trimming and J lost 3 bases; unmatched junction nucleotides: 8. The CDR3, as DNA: TGTGCCAGCAGCGTCGTGGGTAGCGGGAGTCACACCGGGGAGCTGTTTTTT. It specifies CASSVVGSGSHTGELFF.

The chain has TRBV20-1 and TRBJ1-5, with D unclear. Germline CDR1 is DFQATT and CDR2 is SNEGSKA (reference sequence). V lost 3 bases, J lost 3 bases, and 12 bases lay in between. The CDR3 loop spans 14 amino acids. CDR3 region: CSASSGLDNQPQHF. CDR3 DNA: TGCAGTGCTAGTTCCGGACTTGACAATCAGCCCCAGCATTTT.

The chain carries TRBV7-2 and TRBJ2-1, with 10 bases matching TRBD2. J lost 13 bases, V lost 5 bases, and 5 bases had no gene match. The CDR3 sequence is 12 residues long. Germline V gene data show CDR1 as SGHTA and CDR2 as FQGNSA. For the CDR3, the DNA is TGTGCCAGCAGCCAACTAGCGGGACATCAGTTCTTC. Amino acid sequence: CASSQLAGHQFF.

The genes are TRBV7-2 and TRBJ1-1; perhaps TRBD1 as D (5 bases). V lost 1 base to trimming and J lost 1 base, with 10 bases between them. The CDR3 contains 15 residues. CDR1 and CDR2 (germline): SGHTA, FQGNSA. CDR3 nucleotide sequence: TGTGCCAGCAGCTTAGGTCCAGGGCAGAACACTGAAGCTTTCTTT. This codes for CASSLGPGQNTEAFF.

Here the CDR3 DNA reads TGCGCCAGCAGCTTGGGCGCAGGGGGAACGAACACTGAAGCTTTCTTT. Amino acid sequence: CASSLGAGGTNTEAFF. The chain recombines TRBV5-1 with TRBJ1-1; TRBD1 matches at 7 bases. The CDR3 has 16 residues. J lost 1 base, V lost 0 bases, and 6 bases had no gene match. Germline CDR1 and CDR2: SGHRS and YFSETQ.

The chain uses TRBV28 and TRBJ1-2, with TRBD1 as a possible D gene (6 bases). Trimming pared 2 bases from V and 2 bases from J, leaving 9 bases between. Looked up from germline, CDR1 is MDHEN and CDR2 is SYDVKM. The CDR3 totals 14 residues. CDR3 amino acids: CASSLDRRNYGYTF. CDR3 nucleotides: TGTGCCAGCAGTTTAGACAGGAGAAACTATGGCTACACCTTC.

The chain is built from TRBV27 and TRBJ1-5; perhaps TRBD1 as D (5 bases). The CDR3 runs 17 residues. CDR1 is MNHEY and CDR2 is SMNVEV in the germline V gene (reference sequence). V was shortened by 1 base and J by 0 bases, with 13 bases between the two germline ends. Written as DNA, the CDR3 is TGTGCCAGCAGTTTATTTCCCCCGACAGATAGCAATCAGCCCCAGCATTTT. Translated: CASSLFPPTDSNQPQHF.

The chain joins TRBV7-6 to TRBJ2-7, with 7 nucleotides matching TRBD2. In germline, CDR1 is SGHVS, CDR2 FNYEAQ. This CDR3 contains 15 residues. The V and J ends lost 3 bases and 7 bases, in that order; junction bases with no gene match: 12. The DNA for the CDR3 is TGTGCCAGCAGCTTGGGACGGGGGGTTCAGCGGGAGCAGTACTTC. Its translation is CASSLGRGVQREQYF.

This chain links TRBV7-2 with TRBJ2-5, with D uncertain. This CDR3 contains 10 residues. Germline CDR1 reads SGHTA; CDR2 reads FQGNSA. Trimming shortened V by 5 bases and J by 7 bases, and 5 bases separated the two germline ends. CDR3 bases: TGTGCCAGCAGCACATTGACCCAGTACTTC. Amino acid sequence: CASSTLTQYF.

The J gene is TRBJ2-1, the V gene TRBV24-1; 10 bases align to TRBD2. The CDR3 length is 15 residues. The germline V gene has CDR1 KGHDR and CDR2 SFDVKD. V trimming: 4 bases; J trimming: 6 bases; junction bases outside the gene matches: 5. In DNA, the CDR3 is TGTGCCACCAGTGAACCCGGACTAGCGGTCAATGAGCAGTTCTTC. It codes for CATSEPGLAVNEQFF.

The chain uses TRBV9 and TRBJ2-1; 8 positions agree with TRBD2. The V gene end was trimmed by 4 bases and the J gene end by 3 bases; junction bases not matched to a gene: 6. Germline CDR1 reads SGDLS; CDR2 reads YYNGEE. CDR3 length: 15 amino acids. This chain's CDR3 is CASSSGGGSYNEQFF. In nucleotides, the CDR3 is TGTGCCAGCAGCTCCGGGGGGGGCAGCTACAATGAGCAGTTCTTC.

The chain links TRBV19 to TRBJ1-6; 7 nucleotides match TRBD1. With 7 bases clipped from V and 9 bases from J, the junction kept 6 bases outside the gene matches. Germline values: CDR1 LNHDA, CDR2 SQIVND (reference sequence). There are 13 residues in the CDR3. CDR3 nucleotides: TGTGCCAGTATGGGGACAGCGAGTTCACCCCTCCACTTT. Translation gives CASMGTASSPLHF.

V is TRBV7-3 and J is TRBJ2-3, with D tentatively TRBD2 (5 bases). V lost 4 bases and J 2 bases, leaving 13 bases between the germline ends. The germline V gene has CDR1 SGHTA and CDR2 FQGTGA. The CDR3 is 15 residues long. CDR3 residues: CASSSARVFTDTQYF. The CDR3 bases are TGTGCCAGCAGCTCAGCGAGGGTCTTCACAGATACGCAGTATTTT.

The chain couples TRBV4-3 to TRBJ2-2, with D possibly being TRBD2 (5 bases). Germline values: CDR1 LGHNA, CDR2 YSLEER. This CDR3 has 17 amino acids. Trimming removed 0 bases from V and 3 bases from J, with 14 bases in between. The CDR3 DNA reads TGCGCCAGCAGCCAAGATGGAGGATTCTACGACACCGGGGAGCTGTTTTTT. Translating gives CASSQDGGFYDTGELFF.